What follows are 16 T cell receptor beta chains derived from one specimen sequenced in a study of Graves' ophthalmopathy and Graves' hyperthyroidism. The study amplified TCR beta CDR3 regions using RNA transcripts. Second-round multiplex PCR came after a first-round RT-PCR that employed HTBI primers. TCRdb reanalysed the multiplex PCR reads using MiXCR and keeps one entry per CDR3 protein. This sample has 680,000 or so distinct CDR3 sequences, with 20% to 25% found just once. Sample: peripheral blood. The origin of the receptors is a woman between 18 and 30 years old with stable Graves' hyperthyroidism. Some clones in this sample may be carry-over from other donors' samples.

This clonotype was detected many times. The chain carries TRBV7-3 and TRBJ1-1; tentative D call: TRBD1 (6 bases). Looked up from germline, CDR1 is SGHTA and CDR2 is FQGTGA. V was cut by 4 bases and J by 8 bases, with 14 bases left in between. The CDR3 is made up of 13 amino acids. CDR3 sequence (DNA): TGTGCCAGCAGCTCAACCAGGGGTGGGGAAGCTTTCTTT. It codes for CASSSTRGGEAFF.

In regard to this clonotype: Compared with germline, one end of the junction differs, possibly owing to a read error. This rearrangement joins TRBV5-1 to TRBJ1-6; no clear D gene. The CDR3 runs to 13 residues. Germline-derived CDR1 and CDR2 are SGHRS and YFSETQ. CDR3 nucleotide sequence: TGCGCCAGCCGGAGAGATTATAATTCACACCTCCACTTT. As protein: CASRRDYNSHLHF. Looking up the rest from reference TRBV5-1 and TRBJ1-6 gives the full variable domain: KAGVTQTPRYLIKTRGQQVTLSCSPISGHRSVSWYQQTPGQGLQFLFEYFSETQRNKGNFPGRFSGRQFSNSRSEMNVSTLELGDSALYLCASRRDYNSHLHFGNGTRLTVT.

In this sample, this clonotype turned up many times. This chain uses TRBV6-5 with TRBJ2-7; 7 positions match TRBD2. CDR1 is MNHEY and CDR2 is SVGAGI in the germline V gene. This CDR3 has 16 amino acids. V lost 4 bases to trimming and J lost 5 bases; unmatched junction nucleotides: 14. CDR3 in amino acids: CASSLTGLREKNEQYF. Written as DNA, the CDR3 is TGTGCCAGCAGTTTGACGGGGTTGCGGGAGAAAAACGAGCAGTACTTC.

This clonotype was picked up many times. This rearrangement joins TRBV12-3 or TRBV12-4 to TRBJ1-2; D may be TRBD1 (5 bases). This CDR3 has 13 residues. The V end lost 2 bases, the J end lost 4 bases, and 8 bases lay between the germline ends. CDR3 bases: TGTGCCAGCAGTTTACGGGGCGGCTATGGCTACACCTTC. Its protein is CASSLRGGYGYTF.

The chain combines TRBV11-2 with TRBJ2-2; D is ambiguous. The CDR3 loop spans 15 amino acids. V lost 5 bases to trimming and J lost 0 bases, with 10 bases between them. Germline V gives CDR1 SGHAT, CDR2 FQNNGV. DNA of the CDR3: TGTGCCAGCAGCCCGCCGGGCACGAACACCGGGGAGCTGTTTTTT. Its translation is CASSPPGTNTGELFF.

This clonotype was detected many times. The rearrangement links TRBV5-1 to TRBJ1-2; D call uncertain. Germline assignment: CDR1 SGHRS and CDR2 YFSETQ. The CDR3 runs to 14 residues. The V gene lost 0 bases and the J gene lost 3 bases, with 9 bases spanning the gap. CDR3: CASSLGGEDYGYTF. CDR3 bases: TGCGCCAGCAGCTTGGGAGGCGAGGACTATGGCTACACCTTC.

This clonotype is medium-sized in the sample. The rearrangement links TRBV12-3 or TRBV12-4 to TRBJ1-5; D may be TRBD1 (5 bases). The CDR3 totals 14 residues. Trimming stripped 4 bases from V and 3 bases from J, with 10 bases between. CDR3 in DNA: TGTGCCAGCAGTTGGGGGGGAGTCAATCAGCCCCAGCATTTT. Translation: CASSWGGVNQPQHF.

This clonotype was counted at least ten times. The chain is built from TRBV6-2 or TRBV6-3 and TRBJ2-5; 8 nucleotides match TRBD1. J lost 4 bases, V lost 2 bases, and 18 bases had no gene match. This CDR3 comprises 19 residues. Germline CDR1 reads MNHEY; CDR2 reads SVGEGT. The CDR3 DNA reads TGTGCCAGCAGTTACCCCACCTCGACCTTTACAGGGGGGTTAGAGACCCAGTACTTC. Its translation: CASSYPTSTFTGGLETQYF.

The chain joins TRBV7-2 to TRBJ2-5; TRBD2 matches 13 bases. Germline assignment: CDR1 SGHTA and CDR2 FQGNSA. This CDR3 has 16 amino acids. The J segment lost 5 bases and the V segment lost 5 bases, leaving 8 bases of the junction unmatched. CDR3 nucleotides: TGTGCCAGCAGCCCGTGGACTAGCGGGGGCGGGGAGACCCAGTACTTC. This encodes CASSPWTSGGGETQYF.

The chain carries TRBV12-3 or TRBV12-4 and TRBJ1-5; D unresolved. The CDR3 runs 16 residues. The germline V and J ends were trimmed by 1 base and 0 bases, with 10 bases remaining between them. CDR3 sequence reads: CASSLVRGYSNQPQHF. For the CDR3, the DNA is TGTGCCAGCAGTTTAGTGCGCGGGTATAGCAATCAGCCCCAGCATTTT.

This clonotype was counted between two and nine times. This sequence joins TRBV6-2 or TRBV6-3 and TRBJ1-1; 11 bases are a match to TRBD1. CDR1 is MNHEY, CDR2 SVGEGT, per germline. CDR3 length equals 18 residues. V lost 5 bases and J lost 0; bases outside the gene matches: 11. The CDR3 region has the DNA TGTGCCAGCAGTCCCCGCCCGGGACAGGGGGGCATGAACACTGAAGCTTTCTTT. Protein sequence: CASSPRPGQGGMNTEAFF.

V gene TRBV2 combines with J gene TRBJ1-6; perhaps TRBD1 as D (5 bases). This CDR3 is built from 15 residues. Trimming stripped 3 bases from V and 8 bases from J, with 14 bases between. Germline-derived CDR1 and CDR2 are SNHLY and FYNNEI. The CDR3: CASSDPARVYSPLHF. The CDR3 bases are TGTGCCAGCAGTGACCCGGCCAGGGTCTATTCACCCCTCCACTTT.

At least ten counts were recorded for this clonotype. The CDR3 loop reads CASSGGKFQGTEAFF. CDR3 sequence (DNA): TGTGCCAGCAGCGGAGGAAAGTTCCAGGGCACTGAAGCTTTCTTT. This chain connects TRBV5-6 to TRBJ1-1, with a weak D call TRBD1 (5 bases). The germline V and J ends were trimmed by 4 bases and 4 bases, with 17 bases remaining between them. This CDR3 contains 15 residues. Germline V gene data show CDR1 as SGHDT and CDR2 as YYEEEE.

This clonotype was detected only a few times. This may stem from a read error, because a much larger clone lies one nucleotide away. The J gene is TRBJ2-7, the V gene TRBV11-1, with a possible D match to TRBD1 (6 bases). The CDR3 totals 14 residues. Germline lookup yields CDR1 SGHAT and CDR2 FQDESV (reference sequence). The DNA of the CDR3 is TGTGCCGGCAGCCTAAGTAGACAGGCCGGAGAGCAGTACTTC. This translates into CAGSLSRQAGEQYF.

This clonotype was recorded many times. The V and J genes are TRBV7-2 and TRBJ1-1; D gene ambiguous. The V end was cut by 3 bases, the J end by 6 bases, with 17 bases between. The CDR3 contains 15 residues. Germline V gene lookup returns CDR1 SGHTA and CDR2 FQGNSA. The CDR3 reads CASSLVAGVEAEAFF. The CDR3, as DNA: TGTGCCAGCAGCTTGGTGGCGGGAGTGGAAGCTGAAGCTTTCTTT. The full variable domain, rest sourced from reference TRBV7-2 and TRBJ1-1, is GAGVSQSPSNKVTEKGKDVELRCDPISGHTALYWYRQSLGQGLEFLIYFQGNSAPDKSGLPSDRFSAERTGGSVSTLTIQRTQQEDSAVYLCASSLVAGVEAEAFFGQGTRLTVV.

This clonotype was seen only a few times. J is TRBJ2-5 and V is TRBV25-1; maybe TRBD2 (6 bases). The germline V gene has CDR1 MGHDK and CDR2 SYGVNS. The CDR3 spans 16 residues. Trimming took off 4 bases at V and 1 base at J, with 16 bases between the two ends. The CDR3 DNA follows: TGTGCCAGCAGTGGGTCTCCGGGACTGCCCCAAGAGACCCAGTACTTC. Translation: CASSGSPGLPQETQYF.